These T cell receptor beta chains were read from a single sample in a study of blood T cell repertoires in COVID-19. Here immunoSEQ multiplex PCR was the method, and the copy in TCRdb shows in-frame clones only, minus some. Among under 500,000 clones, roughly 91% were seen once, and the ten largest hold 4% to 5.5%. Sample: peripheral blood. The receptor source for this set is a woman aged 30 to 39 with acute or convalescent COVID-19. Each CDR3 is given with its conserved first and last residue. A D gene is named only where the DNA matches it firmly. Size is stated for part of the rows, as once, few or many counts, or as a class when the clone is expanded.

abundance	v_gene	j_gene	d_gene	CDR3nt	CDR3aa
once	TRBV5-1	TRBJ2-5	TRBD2	TGCGCCAGCAGCAGCGGGGGCAGGGAGACCCAGTACTTC	CASSSGGRETQYF
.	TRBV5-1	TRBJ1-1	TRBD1	TGCGCCAGCAAGACAGGGGGTGGTGAAGCTTTCTTT	CASKTGGGEAFF
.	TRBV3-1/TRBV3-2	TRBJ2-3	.	TGTGCCAGCAGCCAATCCTCGAGAGGCACAGATACGCAGTATTTT	CASSQSSRGTDTQYF
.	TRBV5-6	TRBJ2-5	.	TGTGCCAGCAGCTTGGGCACTAGGCAAGAGACCCAGTACTTC	CASSLGTRQETQYF
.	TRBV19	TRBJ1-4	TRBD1	TGTGCCAGTAGTCCCACGGACAGGGCATCTGAAAAACTGTTTTTT	CASSPTDRASEKLFF
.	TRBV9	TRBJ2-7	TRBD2	TGTGCCAGCAGCCCAGGGCTTGCGGGGGGCCTCTCCTACGAGCAGTACTTC	CASSPGLAGGLSYEQYF
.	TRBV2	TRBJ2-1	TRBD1	TGTGCCAGCGGTACAGGGGCCTACAATGAGCAGTTCTTC	CASGTGAYNEQFF
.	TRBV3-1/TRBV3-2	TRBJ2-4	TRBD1	TGTGCCAGCAGCGAGGAAACCGGGACAGGCAAAAACATTCAGTACTTC	CASSEETGTGKNIQYF
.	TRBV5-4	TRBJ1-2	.	TGTGCCAGCAGCTTGGGGACGGCGGGTGGCTACACCTTC	CASSLGTAGGYTF
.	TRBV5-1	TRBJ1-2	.	TGCGCCAGCAGCTTGTCGGCTAACTATGGCTACACCTTC	CASSLSANYGYTF
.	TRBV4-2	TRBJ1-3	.	TGTGCCAGCAGCCGAGCCGGGGGTTCTGGAAACACCATATATTTT	CASSRAGGSGNTIYF
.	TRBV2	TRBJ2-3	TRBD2	TGTGCCAGCAGTCGGGCTAGCGGGGGGGACACAGATACGCAGTATTTT	CASSRASGGDTDTQYF
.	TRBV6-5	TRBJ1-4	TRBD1	TGTGCCAGCAGTTACAGGGGGCCTAATGAAAAACTGTTTTTT	CASSYRGPNEKLFF
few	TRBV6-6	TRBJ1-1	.	TGTGCCAGCAGCCAGGGTCCTGAAGCTTTCTTT	CASSQGPEAFF
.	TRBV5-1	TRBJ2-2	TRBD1	TGCGCCAGCAGCTTTTGGGGGCCGGGACAGGGGGGCACCCTACCTACGAACACCGGGGAGCTGTTTTTT	CASSFWGPGQGGTLPTNTGELFF
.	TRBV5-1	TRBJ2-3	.	TGCGCCAGCAGCTTGGGATACAGGATCGCAGATACGCAGTATTTT	CASSLGYRIADTQYF
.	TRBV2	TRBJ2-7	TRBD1	TGTGCCAGCAGGGTCACCGGGACAGGGTACTACGAGCAGTACTTC	CASRVTGTGYYEQYF
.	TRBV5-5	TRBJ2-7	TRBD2	TGTGCCAGCAGTTACACCGGGGGGGATAACGAGCAGTACTTC	CASSYTGGDNEQYF
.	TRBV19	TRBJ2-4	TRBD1	TGTGCCAGTAACAGGGGGAAAAGGGACATTCAGTACTTC	CASNRGKRDIQYF
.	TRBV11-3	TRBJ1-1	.	TGTGCCAGCTCCCGGAGGTCGGACACTGAAGCTTTCTTT	CASSRRSDTEAFF
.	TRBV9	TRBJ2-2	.	TGTGCCAGCAGCGTATACGGGAGAAACACCGGGGAGCTGTTTTTT	CASSVYGRNTGELFF
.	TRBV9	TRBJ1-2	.	TGTGCCAGCAGGGCCGATAACCCCACAGCGGGTGGCTACACCTTC	CASRADNPTAGGYTF
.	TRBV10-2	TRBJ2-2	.	TGCGCCAGCGCTAGGTCCTTCACCGGGGAGCTGTTTTTT	CASARSFTGELFF
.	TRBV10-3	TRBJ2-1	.	TGTGCCATCAGTCCAGGGGATACGCCCAATGAGCAGTTCTTC	CAISPGDTPNEQFF
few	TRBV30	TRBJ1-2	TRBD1	TGTGCCTGGAGTAAGTCAGGGGGAGACTATGGCTACACCTTC	CAWSKSGGDYGYTF
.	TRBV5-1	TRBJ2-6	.	TGCGCCAGCAGCTTGTGGGGGGGCAAAAGCTCTGGGGCCAACGTCCTGACTTTC	CASSLWGGKSSGANVLTF
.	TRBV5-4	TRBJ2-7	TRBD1	TGTGCCAGCAGCTTCCCGGGACAGGGGTCCGAGCAGTACTTC	CASSFPGQGSEQYF
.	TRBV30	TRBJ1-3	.	TGTGCCTGGATGAGGCGGGTCTCTGGAAACACCATATATTTT	CAWMRRVSGNTIYF
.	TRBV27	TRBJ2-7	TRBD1	TGTGCCAGCAGTCCCTCCTTCGGACAGGGGCCCTACGAGCAGTACTTC	CASSPSFGQGPYEQYF
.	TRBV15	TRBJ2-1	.	TGTGCCACCAGCAGGGAACAAAGGGGGGGAAATGAGCAGTTCTTC	CATSREQRGGNEQFF
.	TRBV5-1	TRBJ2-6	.	TGCGCCAGCAGCCCAGGGGTGGCTGGGGCCAACGTCCTGACTTTC	CASSPGVAGANVLTF
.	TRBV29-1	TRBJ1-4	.	TGCAGCGTCGGCGGCAGGGCAACTAATGAAAAACTGTTTTTT	CSVGGRATNEKLFF
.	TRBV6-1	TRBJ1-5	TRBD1	TGTGCCAGCAGAACAGGGGTAGGTCAGCCCCAGCATTTT	CASRTGVGQPQHF
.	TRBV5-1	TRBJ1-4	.	TGCGCCAGCAGCTTGGGCCCCGGGAGTAATGAAAAACTGTTTTTT	CASSLGPGSNEKLFF
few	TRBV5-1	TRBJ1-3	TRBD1	TGCGCCAGCAGCCGGGACAGACCCTCTGACTCTGGAAACACCATATATTTT	CASSRDRPSDSGNTIYF
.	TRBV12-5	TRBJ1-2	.	TGTGCTAGTGGTTTGGTGTGGGGGCGAGGCTATGGCTACACCTTC	CASGLVWGRGYGYTF
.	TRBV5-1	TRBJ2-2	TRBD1	TGCGCCAGCCAGCAAAACAGGGGATCCGGGGAGCTGTTTTTT	CASQQNRGSGELFF
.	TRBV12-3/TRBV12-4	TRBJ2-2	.	TGTGCCAGCAGTTTTTTGGCTACCGGGGAGCTGTTTTTT	CASSFLATGELFF
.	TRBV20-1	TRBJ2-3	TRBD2	TGCAGTGCTAGTCCGGGACTAGCGGGGGGGCCCGGTTTCTTCCGCACAGATACGCAGTATTTT	CSASPGLAGGPGFFRTDTQYF
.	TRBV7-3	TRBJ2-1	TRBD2	TGTGCCAGCGCTGCGGGACTAGCGGAGGAGCAGTTCTTC	CASAAGLAEEQFF
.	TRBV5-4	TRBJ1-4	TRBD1	TGTGCCAGCACCCGAGACCAGGGGGCGCGAGAAAAACTGTTTTTT	CASTRDQGAREKLFF
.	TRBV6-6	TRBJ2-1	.	TGTGCCAGCAGCCAGACTCGAACGAATGAGCAGTTCTTC	CASSQTRTNEQFF
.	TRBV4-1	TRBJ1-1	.	TGCGCCAGCAACGCGGACTTGGCCACTGAAGCTTTCTTT	CASNADLATEAFF
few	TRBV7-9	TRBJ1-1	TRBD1	TGTGCCAGCAGCTTCGACCCGGGACAGGGGATCCCTGAAGCTTTCTTT	CASSFDPGQGIPEAFF
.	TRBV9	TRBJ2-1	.	TGTGCCAGCAGCGACCGACAGCTTGAGCAGTTCTTC	CASSDRQLEQFF
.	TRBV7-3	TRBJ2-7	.	TGTGCCAGCAGCTTAGAGGCGGAGGGGGCCCAGTACTTC	CASSLEAEGAQYF